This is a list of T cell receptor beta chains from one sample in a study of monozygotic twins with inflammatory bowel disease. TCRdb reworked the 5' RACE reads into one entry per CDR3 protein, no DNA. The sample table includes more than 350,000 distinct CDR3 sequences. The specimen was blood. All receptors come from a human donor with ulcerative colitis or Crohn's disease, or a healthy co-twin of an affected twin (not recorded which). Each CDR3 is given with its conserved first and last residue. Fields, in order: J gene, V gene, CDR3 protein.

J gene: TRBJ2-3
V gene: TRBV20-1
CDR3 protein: CSAIGLGRGPSTDTQYF

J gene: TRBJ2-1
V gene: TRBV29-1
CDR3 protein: CSTTGEGYNEQFF

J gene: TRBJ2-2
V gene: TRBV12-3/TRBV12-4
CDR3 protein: CASKALMGLGGDGGELFF

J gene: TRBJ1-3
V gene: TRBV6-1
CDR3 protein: CASSGLGVTGNTIYF

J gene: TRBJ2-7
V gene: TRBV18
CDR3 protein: CASSPNSGSYYEQYF

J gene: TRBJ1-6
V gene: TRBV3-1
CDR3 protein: CASSQDWDTGTLHF

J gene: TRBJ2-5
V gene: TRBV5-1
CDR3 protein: CASSLSLSKQETQYF

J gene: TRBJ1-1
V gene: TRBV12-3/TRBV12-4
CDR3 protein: CASSPGTAGEAFF

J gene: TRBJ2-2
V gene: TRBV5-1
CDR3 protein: CASSQKGNTGELFF

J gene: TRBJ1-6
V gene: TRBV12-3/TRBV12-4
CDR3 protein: CASSRQGAPLHF

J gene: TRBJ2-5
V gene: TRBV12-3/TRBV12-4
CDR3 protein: CASNSWGSGETQYF

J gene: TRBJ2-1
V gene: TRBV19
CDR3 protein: CDSSPDRDRYNEQFF

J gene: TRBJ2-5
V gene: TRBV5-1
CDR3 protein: CASSLGQVDQTQYF

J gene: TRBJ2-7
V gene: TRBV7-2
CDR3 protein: CASSQGGYSASYEQYF

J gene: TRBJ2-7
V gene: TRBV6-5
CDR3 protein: CASSYSADYEQYF

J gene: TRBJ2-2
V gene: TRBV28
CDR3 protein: CASSLLATNTGELFF

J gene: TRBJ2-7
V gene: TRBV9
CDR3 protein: CASSASGAHSYEQYF

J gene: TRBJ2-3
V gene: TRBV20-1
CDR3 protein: CSAITGEGTDTQYF

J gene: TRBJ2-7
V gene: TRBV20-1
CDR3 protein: CSARLGAYEQYF

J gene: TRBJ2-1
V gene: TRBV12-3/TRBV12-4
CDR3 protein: CASSLRAGLDEQFF

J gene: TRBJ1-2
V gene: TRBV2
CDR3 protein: CASSESRGRSYGYTF

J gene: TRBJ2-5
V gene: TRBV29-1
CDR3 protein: CSVDGLAGDIQETQYF

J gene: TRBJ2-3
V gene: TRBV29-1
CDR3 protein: CSVHRGQDTQYF

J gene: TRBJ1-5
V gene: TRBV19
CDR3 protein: CASSWRDNYSNQPQHF

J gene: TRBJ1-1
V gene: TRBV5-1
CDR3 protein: CASSWAVRANTEAFF

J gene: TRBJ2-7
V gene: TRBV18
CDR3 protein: CASSPGEGIGPYEQYF

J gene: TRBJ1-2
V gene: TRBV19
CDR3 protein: CASSTGGDYGYTF

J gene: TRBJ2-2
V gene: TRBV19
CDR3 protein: CASSITYLGRIQELFF

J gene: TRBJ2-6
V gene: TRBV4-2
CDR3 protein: CASSQMGSGTGTGGANVLTF

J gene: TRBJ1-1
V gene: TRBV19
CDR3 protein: CASSTRQGARSTEAFF

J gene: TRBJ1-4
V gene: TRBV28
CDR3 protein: CASSRGTHGKLFF

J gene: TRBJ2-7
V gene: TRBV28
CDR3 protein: CASRPPSGLAGEFHEQYF

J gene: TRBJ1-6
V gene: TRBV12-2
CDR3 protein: CASRPQAGRDSPLHF

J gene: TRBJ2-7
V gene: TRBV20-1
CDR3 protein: CSARRDRRDGPYEQYF

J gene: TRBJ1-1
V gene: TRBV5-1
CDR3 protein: CASSLTGTMNTEAFF

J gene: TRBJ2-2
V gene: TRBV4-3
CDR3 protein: CASSQETGGNTGELFF

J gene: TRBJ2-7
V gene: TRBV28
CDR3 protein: CASSFFSAGSYEQYF

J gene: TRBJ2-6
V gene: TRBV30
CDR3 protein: CAWMGKEAGANVLTF

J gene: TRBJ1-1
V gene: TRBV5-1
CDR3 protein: CASSRGTGLVGWNTEAFF

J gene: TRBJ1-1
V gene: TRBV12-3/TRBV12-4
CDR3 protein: CASSFRRELNTEAFF

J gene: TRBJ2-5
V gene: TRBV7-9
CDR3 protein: CASSTPMGIQETQYF

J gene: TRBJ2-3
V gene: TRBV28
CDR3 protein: CASMGVDRRTDTQYF

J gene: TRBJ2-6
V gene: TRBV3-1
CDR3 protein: CASSPYPGGANVLTF

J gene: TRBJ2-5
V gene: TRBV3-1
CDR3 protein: CASSLPGTSLQETQYF

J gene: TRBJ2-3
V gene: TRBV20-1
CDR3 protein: CSARDLGIADTQYF

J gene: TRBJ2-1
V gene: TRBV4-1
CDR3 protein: CASSQARGDEQFF

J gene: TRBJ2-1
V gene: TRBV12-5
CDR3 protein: CASGLVVAGANEQFF

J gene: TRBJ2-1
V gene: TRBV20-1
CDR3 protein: CAPINRDSSYNEQFF

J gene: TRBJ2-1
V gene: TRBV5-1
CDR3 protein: CASSLEGREVGEQFF

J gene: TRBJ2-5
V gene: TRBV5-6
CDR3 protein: CASSLAGLGFKETQYF

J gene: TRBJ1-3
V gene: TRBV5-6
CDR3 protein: CASNTEGLRFGNTIYF

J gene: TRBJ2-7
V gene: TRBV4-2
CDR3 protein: CASSQVSASTYEQYF

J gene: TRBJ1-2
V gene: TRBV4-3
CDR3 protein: CASSQDPGKGEYGYTF

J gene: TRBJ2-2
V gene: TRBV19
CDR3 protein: CASTRTSSGELFF